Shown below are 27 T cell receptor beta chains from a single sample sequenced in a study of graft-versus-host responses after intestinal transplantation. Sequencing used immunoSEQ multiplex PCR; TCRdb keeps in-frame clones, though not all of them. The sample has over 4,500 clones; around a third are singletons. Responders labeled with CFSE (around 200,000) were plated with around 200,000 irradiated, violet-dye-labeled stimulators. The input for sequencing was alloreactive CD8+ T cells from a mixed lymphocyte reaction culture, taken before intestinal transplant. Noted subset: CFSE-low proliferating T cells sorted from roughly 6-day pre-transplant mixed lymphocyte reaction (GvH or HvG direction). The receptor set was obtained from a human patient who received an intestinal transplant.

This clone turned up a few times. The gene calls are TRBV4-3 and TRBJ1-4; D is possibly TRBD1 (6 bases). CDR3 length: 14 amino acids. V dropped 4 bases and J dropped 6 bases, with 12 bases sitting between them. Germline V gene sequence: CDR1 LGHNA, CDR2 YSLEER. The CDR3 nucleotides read TGCGCCAGCAGCCCGGACAGTGGTGATGAAAAACTGTTTTTT. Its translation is CASSPDSGDEKLFF.

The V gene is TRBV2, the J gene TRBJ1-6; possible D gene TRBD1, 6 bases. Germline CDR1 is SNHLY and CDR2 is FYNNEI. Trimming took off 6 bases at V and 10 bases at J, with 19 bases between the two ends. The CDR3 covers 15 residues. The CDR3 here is CASRERTGYDSPLHF. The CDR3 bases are TGTGCCAGCAGGGAACGAACAGGGTACGACTCACCCCTCCACTTT.

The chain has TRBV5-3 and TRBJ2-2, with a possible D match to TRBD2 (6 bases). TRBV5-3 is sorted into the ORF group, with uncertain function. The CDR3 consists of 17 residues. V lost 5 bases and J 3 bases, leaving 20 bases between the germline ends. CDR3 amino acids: CARSDVGKGLHTGELFF. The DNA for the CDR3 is TGTGCCAGAAGTGATGTAGGGAAGGGACTCCACACCGGGGAGCTGTTTTTT.

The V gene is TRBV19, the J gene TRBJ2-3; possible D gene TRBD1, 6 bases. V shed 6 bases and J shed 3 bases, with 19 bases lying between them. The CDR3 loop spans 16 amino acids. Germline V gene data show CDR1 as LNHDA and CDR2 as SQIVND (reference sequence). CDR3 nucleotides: TGTGCCAGTAGGAGGACACAGGGAGATAGGACAGATACGCAGTATTTT. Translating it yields CASRRTQGDRTDTQYF.

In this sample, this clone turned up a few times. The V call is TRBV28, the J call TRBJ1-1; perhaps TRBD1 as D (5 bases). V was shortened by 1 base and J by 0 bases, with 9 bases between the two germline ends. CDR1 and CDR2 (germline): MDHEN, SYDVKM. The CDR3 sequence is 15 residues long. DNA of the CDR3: TGTGCCAGCAGTTTATTACAGGAATTGAACACTGAAGCTTTCTTT. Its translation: CASSLLQELNTEAFF.

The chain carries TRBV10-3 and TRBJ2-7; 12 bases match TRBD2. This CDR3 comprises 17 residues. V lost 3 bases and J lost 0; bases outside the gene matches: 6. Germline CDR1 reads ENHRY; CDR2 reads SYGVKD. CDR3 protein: CAISDASGRAPSYEQYF. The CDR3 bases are TGTGCCATCAGTGACGCTAGCGGGAGGGCCCCCTCCTACGAGCAGTACTTC.

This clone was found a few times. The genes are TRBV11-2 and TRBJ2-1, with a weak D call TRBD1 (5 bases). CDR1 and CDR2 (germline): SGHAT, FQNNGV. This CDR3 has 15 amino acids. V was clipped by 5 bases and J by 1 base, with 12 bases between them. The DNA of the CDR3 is TGTGCCAGCAGCGAAGGCAGGGTGTCCTACAATGAGCAGTTCTTC. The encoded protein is CASSEGRVSYNEQFF.

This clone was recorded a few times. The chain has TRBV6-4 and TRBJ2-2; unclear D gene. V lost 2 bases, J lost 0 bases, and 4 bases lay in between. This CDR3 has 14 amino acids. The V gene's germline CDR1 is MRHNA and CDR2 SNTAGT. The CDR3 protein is CASSDTPNTGELFF. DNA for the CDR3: TGTGCCAGCAGTGACACACCGAACACCGGGGAGCTGTTTTTT.

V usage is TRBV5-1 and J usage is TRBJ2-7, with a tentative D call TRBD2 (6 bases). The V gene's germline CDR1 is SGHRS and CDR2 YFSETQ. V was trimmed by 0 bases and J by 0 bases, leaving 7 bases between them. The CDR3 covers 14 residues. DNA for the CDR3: TGCGCCAGCAGCTTGGGGACTAACTCCTACGAGCAGTACTTC. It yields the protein CASSLGTNSYEQYF.

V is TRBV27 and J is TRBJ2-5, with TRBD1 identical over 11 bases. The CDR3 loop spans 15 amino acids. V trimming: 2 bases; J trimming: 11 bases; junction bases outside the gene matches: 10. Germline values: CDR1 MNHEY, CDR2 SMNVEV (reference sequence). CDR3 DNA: TGTGCCAGCAGTTTAGGCGGGACAGGGGGTTATTCGCAGTACTTC. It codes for CASSLGGTGGYSQYF.

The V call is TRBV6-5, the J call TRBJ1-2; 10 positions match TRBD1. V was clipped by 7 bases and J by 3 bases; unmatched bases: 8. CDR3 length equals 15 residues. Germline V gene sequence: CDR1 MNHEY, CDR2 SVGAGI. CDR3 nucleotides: TGTGCCAGCATCGGCTGGACAGGGGGAGACTATGGCTACACCTTC. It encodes CASIGWTGGDYGYTF.

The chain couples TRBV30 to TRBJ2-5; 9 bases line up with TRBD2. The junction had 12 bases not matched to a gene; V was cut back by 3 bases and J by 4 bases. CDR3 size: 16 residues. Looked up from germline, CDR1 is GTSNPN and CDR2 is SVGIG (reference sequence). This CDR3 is CAWRPRRGLALETQYF. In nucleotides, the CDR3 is TGTGCCTGGAGGCCGAGGAGGGGACTAGCCTTAGAGACCCAGTACTTC.

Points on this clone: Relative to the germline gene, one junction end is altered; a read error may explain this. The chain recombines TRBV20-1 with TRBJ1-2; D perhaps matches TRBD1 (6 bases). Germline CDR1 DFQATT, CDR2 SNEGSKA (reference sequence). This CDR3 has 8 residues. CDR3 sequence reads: CSAGGGSF. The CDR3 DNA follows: TGCAGTGCAGGGGGGGGTTCCTTC.

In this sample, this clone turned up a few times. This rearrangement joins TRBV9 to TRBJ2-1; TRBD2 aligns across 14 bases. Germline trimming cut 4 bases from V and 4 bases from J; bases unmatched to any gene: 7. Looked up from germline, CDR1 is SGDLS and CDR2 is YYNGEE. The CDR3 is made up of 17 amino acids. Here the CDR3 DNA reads TGTGCCAGCAGCACCCGACTAGCGGGAGGGCCATACAATGAGCAGTTCTTC. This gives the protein CASSTRLAGGPYNEQFF.

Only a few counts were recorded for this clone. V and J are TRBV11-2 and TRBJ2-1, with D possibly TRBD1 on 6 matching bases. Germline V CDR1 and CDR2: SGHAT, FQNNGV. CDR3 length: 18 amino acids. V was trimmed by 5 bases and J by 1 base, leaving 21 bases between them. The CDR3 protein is CASSPKQGYQKSYNEQFF. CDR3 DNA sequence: TGTGCCAGCAGCCCCAAACAGGGTTACCAAAAATCCTACAATGAGCAGTTCTTC.

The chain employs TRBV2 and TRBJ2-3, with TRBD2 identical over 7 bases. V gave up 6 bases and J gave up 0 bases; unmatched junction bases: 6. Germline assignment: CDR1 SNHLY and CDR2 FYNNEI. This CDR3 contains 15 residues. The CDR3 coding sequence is TGTGCCAGCAGAGAGACTAGCCGGAGCACAGATACGCAGTATTTT. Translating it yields CASRETSRSTDTQYF.

CDR3 sequence (DNA): TGTGCCAGCAGCCAACTTCTGGGGCACACAGATACGCAGTATTTT. It specifies CASSQLLGHTDTQYF. The chain uses TRBV14 and TRBJ2-3; possible D gene TRBD1, 5 bases. This CDR3 has 15 residues. V was trimmed by 2 bases and J by 2 bases, leaving 11 bases between them. The V gene's germline CDR1 is SGHDN and CDR2 FVKESK.

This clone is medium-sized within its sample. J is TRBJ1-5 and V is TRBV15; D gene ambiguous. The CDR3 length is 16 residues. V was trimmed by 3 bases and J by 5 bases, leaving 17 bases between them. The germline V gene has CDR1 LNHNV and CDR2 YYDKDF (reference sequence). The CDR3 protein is CATSRLFEGRYQPQHF. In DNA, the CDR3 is TGTGCCACCAGCAGGCTATTTGAGGGTAGGTATCAGCCCCAGCATTTT.

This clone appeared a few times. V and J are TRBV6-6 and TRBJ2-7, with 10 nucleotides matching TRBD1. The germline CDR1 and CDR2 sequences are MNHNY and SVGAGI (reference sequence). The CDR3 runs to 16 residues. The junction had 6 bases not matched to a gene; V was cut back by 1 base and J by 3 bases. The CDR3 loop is CASSYWDRGVLYEQYF. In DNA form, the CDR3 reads TGTGCCAGCAGTTACTGGGACAGGGGAGTCCTCTACGAGCAGTACTTC.

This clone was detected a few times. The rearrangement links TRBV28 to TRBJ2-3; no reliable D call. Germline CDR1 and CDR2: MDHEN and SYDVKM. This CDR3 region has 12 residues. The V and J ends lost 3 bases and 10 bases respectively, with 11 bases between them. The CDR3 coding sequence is TGTGCCAGCAGTTTTGGTTACATGGCGCAGTATTTT. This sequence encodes CASSFGYMAQYF. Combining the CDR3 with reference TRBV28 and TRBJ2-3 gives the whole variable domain DVKVTQSSRYLVKRTGEKVFLECVQDMDHENMFWYRQDPGLGLRLIYFSYDVKMKEKGDIPEGYSVSREKKERFSLILESASTNQTSMYLCASSFGYMAQYFGPGTRLTVL.

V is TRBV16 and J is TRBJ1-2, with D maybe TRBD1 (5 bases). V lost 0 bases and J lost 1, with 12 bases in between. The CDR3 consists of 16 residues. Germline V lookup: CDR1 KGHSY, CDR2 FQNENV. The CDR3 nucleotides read TGTGCCAGCAGCCAATCGGAACAAGGGGATAACTATGGCTACACCTTC. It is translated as CASSQSEQGDNYGYTF.

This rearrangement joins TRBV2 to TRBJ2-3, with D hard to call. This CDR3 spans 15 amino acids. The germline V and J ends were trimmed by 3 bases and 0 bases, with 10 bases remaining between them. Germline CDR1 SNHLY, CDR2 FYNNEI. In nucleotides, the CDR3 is TGTGCCAGCAGTGAGGTGGGCTTTAGCACAGATACGCAGTATTTT. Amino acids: CASSEVGFSTDTQYF.

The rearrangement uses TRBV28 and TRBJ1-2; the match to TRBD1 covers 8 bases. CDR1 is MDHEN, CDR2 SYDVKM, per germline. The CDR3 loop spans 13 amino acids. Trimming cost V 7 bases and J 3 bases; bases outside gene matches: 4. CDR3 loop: CASTPDRDYGYTF. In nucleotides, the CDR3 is TGTGCCAGCACTCCGGACAGGGACTATGGCTACACCTTC.

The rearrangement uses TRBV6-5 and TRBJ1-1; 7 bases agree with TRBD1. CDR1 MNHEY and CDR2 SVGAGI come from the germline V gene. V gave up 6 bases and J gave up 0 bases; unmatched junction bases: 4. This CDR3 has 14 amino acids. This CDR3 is CASRTGPMNTEAFF. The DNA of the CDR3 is TGTGCCAGCAGGACAGGGCCTATGAACACTGAAGCTTTCTTT.

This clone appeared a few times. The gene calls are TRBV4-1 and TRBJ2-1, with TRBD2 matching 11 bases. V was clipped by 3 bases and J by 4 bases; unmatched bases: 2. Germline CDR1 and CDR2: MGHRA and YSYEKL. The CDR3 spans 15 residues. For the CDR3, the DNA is TGCGCCAGCAGCCAGGGACTAGCGGCTTACAATGAGCAGTTCTTC. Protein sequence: CASSQGLAAYNEQFF.

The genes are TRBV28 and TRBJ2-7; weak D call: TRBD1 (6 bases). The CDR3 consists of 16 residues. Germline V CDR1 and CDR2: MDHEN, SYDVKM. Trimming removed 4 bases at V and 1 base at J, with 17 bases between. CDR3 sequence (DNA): TGTGCCAGCAGTTCATCAGGGGAATGGGCATCCTACGAGCAGTACTTC. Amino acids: CASSSSGEWASYEQYF.

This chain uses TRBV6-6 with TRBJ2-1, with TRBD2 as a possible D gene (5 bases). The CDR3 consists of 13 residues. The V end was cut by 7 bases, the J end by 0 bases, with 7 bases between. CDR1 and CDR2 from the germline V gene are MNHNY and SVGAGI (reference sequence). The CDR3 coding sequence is TGTGCCAGCACCAGCGGCTCCTACAATGAGCAGTTCTTC. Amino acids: CASTSGSYNEQFF.